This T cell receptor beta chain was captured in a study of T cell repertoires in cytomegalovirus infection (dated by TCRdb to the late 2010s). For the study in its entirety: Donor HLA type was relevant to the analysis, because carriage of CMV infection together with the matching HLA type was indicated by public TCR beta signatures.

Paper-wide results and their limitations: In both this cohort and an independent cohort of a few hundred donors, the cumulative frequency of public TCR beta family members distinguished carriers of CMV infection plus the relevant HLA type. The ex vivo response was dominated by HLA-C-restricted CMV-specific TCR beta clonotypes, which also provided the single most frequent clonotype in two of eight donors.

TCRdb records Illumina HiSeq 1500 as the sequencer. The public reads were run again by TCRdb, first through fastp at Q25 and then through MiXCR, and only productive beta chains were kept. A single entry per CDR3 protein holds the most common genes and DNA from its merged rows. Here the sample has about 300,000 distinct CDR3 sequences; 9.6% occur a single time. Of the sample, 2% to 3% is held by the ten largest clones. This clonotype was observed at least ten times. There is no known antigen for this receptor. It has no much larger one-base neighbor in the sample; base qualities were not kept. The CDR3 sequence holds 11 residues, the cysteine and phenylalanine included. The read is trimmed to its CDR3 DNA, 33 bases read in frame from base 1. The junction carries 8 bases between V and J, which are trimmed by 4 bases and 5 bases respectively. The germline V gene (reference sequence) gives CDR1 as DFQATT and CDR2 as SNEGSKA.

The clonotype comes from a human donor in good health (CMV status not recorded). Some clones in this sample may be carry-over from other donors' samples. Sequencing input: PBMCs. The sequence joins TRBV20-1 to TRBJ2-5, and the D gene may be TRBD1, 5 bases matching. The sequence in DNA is TGCAGTGCTAAAGGGGTGGAGACCCAGTACTTC. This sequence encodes CSAKGVETQYF.